In its sample, the clone carrying this T cell receptor (beta chain) was seen a few times. The sample belongs to a study of blood T cells in healthy people across ages. Germline V gene lookup returns CDR1 MNHEY and CDR2 SVGEGT. The CDR3 extends over 14 amino acids. Trimming stripped 2 bases from V and 4 bases from J, with 12 bases between. Sample-barcoded 5' priming and a J-beta primer mix drove a second PCR of roughly 6 to 12 cycles. Using its own MiXCR run on the 5' RACE reads, TCRdb lists one record per CDR3 protein. The sample consists of about 640,000 distinct CDR3 sequences, around three fifths of them appearing once.

This clonotype was obtained from a man in his 60s in good health. Sequences were obtained from blood. The genes are TRBV6-2 or TRBV6-3 and TRBJ2-7, with D possibly matching TRBD1 (6 bases). The CDR3 region has the DNA TGTGCCAGCAGTTACGGACAGTACCCGTACGAGCAGTACTTC. Protein: CASSYGQYPYEQYF.